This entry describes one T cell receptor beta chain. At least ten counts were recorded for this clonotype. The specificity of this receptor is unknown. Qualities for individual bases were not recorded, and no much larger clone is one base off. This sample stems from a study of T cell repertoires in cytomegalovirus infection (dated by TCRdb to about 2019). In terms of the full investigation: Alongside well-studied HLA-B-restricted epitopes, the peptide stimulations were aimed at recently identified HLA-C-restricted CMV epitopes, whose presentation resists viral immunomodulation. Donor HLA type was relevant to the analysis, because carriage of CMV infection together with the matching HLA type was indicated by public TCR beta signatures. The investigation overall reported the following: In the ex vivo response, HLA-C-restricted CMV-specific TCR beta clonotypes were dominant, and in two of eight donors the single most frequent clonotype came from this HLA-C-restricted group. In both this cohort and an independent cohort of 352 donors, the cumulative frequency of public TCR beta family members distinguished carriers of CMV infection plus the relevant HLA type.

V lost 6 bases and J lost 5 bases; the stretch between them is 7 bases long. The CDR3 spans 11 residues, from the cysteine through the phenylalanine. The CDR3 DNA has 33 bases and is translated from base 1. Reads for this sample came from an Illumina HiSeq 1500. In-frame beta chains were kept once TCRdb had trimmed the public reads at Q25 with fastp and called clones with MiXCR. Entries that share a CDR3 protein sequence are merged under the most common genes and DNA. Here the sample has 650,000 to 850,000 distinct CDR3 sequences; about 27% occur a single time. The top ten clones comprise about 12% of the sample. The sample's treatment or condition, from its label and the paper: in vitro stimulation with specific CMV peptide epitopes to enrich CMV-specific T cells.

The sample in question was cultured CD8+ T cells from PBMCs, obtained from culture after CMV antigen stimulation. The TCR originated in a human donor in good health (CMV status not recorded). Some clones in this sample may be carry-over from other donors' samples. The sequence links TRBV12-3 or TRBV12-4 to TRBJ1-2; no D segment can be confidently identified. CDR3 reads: CASSQGYGYTF. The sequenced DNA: TGTGCCAGCAGCCAAGGATATGGCTACACCTTC.